This is a list of T cell receptor beta chains from one sample in a study of T cell responses to AZD1222 COVID-19 vaccine. This table comes from immunoSEQ multiplex PCR, and its TCRdb copy is limited to in-frame clones, with some not included. The sample lists roughly 45,000 clones; around three quarters were seen once. The sample was peripheral blood, taken on day 0 of AZD1222 vaccination. The receptors here all came from an adult in good health. Each CDR3 is given with its conserved first and last residue. Fields, in order: CDR3 DNA, CDR3 protein, D gene, J gene, clone size, V gene. The D gene is left open where the match is weak. The size entry is marked missing in some rows and otherwise reads once, few, many or a size class.

DNA: TGTGCCTGGAGTGTACGTACAGGTGAAGCTTTCTTT; CDR3: CAWSVRTGEAFF; D: -; J: TRBJ1-1; size: -; V: TRBV30
DNA: TGTGCCAGCACCGTTAGCCAGAGCTCCTACAATGAGCAGTTCTTC; CDR3: CASTVSQSSYNEQFF; D: -; J: TRBJ2-1; size: -; V: TRBV6-5
DNA: TGTGCCAGCAGTGAGACAGGGAGAGGTCACGGGGAGCTGTTTTTT; CDR3: CASSETGRGHGELFF; D: TRBD1; J: TRBJ2-2; size: few; V: TRBV2
DNA: TGTGCCAGCAGTTCCACAGGGAGTCGCGAGCAGTACTTC; CDR3: CASSSTGSREQYF; D: -; J: TRBJ2-7; size: -; V: TRBV12-3/TRBV12-4
DNA: TGCGCCAGCAGCGGCGGGAACACCGGGGAGCTGTTTTTT; CDR3: CASSGGNTGELFF; D: -; J: TRBJ2-2; size: -; V: TRBV5-1
DNA: TGTGCCAGCAGCTTAGTGGACGGCGAAAAACTGTTTTTT; CDR3: CASSLVDGEKLFF; D: -; J: TRBJ1-4; size: -; V: TRBV7-2
DNA: TGTGCCAGCAGTTTGAGGGGGGTCGAGCAGTACTTC; CDR3: CASSLRGVEQYF; D: -; J: TRBJ2-7; size: -; V: TRBV12-3/TRBV12-4
DNA: TGTGCCAGCAGTTTAAATCAGGGGGCGTCGGACACTGAAGCTTTCTTT; CDR3: CASSLNQGASDTEAFF; D: TRBD1; J: TRBJ1-1; size: once; V: TRBV28
DNA: TGTGCCAGCAGCTTGTTAAGACAGATTAACTATGGCTACACCTTC; CDR3: CASSLLRQINYGYTF; D: -; J: TRBJ1-2; size: -; V: TRBV5-5
DNA: TGTGCCAGCAGCTCCGGGGCAGGGAAAGAGACCCAGTACTTC; CDR3: CASSSGAGKETQYF; D: -; J: TRBJ2-5; size: few; V: TRBV7-2
DNA: TGTGCCAGCAGCCCTGACCAACCATACAGGGGCAGGGGAGAGACCCAGTACTTC; CDR3: CASSPDQPYRGRGETQYF; D: TRBD1; J: TRBJ2-5; size: once; V: TRBV27
DNA: TGTGCCATCAGTGAGACCGGGACAGGGCGAGGGGAAAAACTGTTTTTT; CDR3: CAISETGTGRGEKLFF; D: TRBD1; J: TRBJ1-4; size: -; V: TRBV10-3
DNA: TGTGCCAGCAGTGGACAGGGGGTTTATGGCTACACCTTC; CDR3: CASSGQGVYGYTF; D: TRBD1; J: TRBJ1-2; size: -; V: TRBV28
DNA: TGTGCCAGCTGGACCTACAGGGTCTCGAGGAACACTGAAGCTTTCTTT; CDR3: CASWTYRVSRNTEAFF; D: -; J: TRBJ1-1; size: -; V: TRBV27
DNA: TGCGCCAGCAGCTCGGAGGGACCGGGCACAGATACGCAGTATTTT; CDR3: CASSSEGPGTDTQYF; D: -; J: TRBJ2-3; size: -; V: TRBV5-1
DNA: TGTGCCAGCAGTGAACGACAGGGACTCGGCAATCAGCCCCAGCATTTT; CDR3: CASSERQGLGNQPQHF; D: TRBD1; J: TRBJ1-5; size: -; V: TRBV28
DNA: TGTGCCAGCAGCTCGTTAATCCGGGACAGGGTAGCCAAAAACATTCAGTACTTC; CDR3: CASSSLIRDRVAKNIQYF; D: TRBD1; J: TRBJ2-4; size: -; V: TRBV5-5
DNA: TGTGCCAGCAGCTTATCCGCGGGGGGTAGGGGGACAGATACGCAGTATTTT; CDR3: CASSLSAGGRGTDTQYF; D: TRBD2; J: TRBJ2-3; size: -; V: TRBV2
DNA: TGTGCCAGCAGCTCCCCAGCCACCGGGGAGCTGTTTTTT; CDR3: CASSSPATGELFF; D: -; J: TRBJ2-2; size: -; V: TRBV5-5
DNA: TGTGCCAGCAGCTCCTTCACAGGCGGAGGCTACACCTTC; CDR3: CASSSFTGGGYTF; D: -; J: TRBJ1-2; size: -; V: TRBV11-2
DNA: TGCAGCGTTGAAGGTTGGGGTAATAATGAAAAACTGTTTTTT; CDR3: CSVEGWGNNEKLFF; D: -; J: TRBJ1-4; size: -; V: TRBV29-1
DNA: TGTGCCAGCAGTGGCACGGGCGGGGGGTTCAATGAGCAGTTCTTC; CDR3: CASSGTGGGFNEQFF; D: TRBD2; J: TRBJ2-1; size: -; V: TRBV2
DNA: TGTGCCAGCAGCTTGTATGAGGGTGAAGCTTTCTTT; CDR3: CASSLYEGEAFF; D: -; J: TRBJ1-1; size: -; V: TRBV5-8
DNA: TGTGCCAGCAGACTAGCGGGGGGGCATGGCACAGATACGCAGTATTTT; CDR3: CASRLAGGHGTDTQYF; D: TRBD2; J: TRBJ2-3; size: once; V: TRBV28
DNA: TGTGCCAGCAGCTTGGGACAGGGTTACACAGATACGCAGTATTTT; CDR3: CASSLGQGYTDTQYF; D: TRBD1; J: TRBJ2-3; size: -; V: TRBV5-6
DNA: TGTGCCAGCAGCTTACGTCCTAGCGGGAGTGGCACAGATACGCAGTATTTT; CDR3: CASSLRPSGSGTDTQYF; D: TRBD2; J: TRBJ2-3; size: -; V: TRBV7-6
DNA: TGTGCCAGCAGTGAATCCGGGGGGCACAATTCACCCCTCCACTTT; CDR3: CASSESGGHNSPLHF; D: -; J: TRBJ1-6; size: -; V: TRBV25-1
DNA: TGTGCCAGCAGCTTGCCCGGGAAGAACACTGAAGCTTTCTTT; CDR3: CASSLPGKNTEAFF; D: -; J: TRBJ1-1; size: -; V: TRBV5-6
DNA: TGCCCCCCCACGACAGGGGGGGACACAGATACGCAGTATTTT; CDR3: CPPTTGGDTDTQYF; D: TRBD1; J: TRBJ2-3; size: -; V: TRBV5-1
DNA: TGTGCCAGCCAGGGTATACCGTATAATTCACCCCTCCACTTT; CDR3: CASQGIPYNSPLHF; D: -; J: TRBJ1-6; size: -; V: TRBV2
DNA: TGTGCCAGCAGTTCAGGACAGGGGGCTATCTACGAGCAGTACTTC; CDR3: CASSSGQGAIYEQYF; D: TRBD1; J: TRBJ2-7; size: -; V: TRBV5-4
DNA: TGTGCCAGCAGTCCTCAGGGTAGTGCTTTCTTT; CDR3: CASSPQGSAFF; D: -; J: TRBJ1-1; size: -; V: TRBV28
DNA: TGTGCCACCAGTGATTATTTGAACAATGAGCAGTTCTTC; CDR3: CATSDYLNNEQFF; D: -; J: TRBJ2-1; size: once; V: TRBV24-1
DNA: TGCGCCAGCAGCTTGGAGCAGGGTGTGCACAATGAGCAGTTCTTC; CDR3: CASSLEQGVHNEQFF; D: -; J: TRBJ2-1; size: -; V: TRBV5-1
DNA: TGTGCCAGCAGCGTAGCGCTAGCGATCTCCTACAATGAGCAGTTCTTC; CDR3: CASSVALAISYNEQFF; D: -; J: TRBJ2-1; size: -; V: TRBV9
DNA: TGTGCCAGCAGCGTAGAGGGGGGGCTGGGCACTGAAGCTTTCTTT; CDR3: CASSVEGGLGTEAFF; D: -; J: TRBJ1-1; size: once; V: TRBV9
DNA: TGCGCCAGCAGCTCGTCTACGGGAGGGGAGACCCAGTACTTC; CDR3: CASSSSTGGETQYF; D: TRBD2; J: TRBJ2-5; size: -; V: TRBV5-1
DNA: TGCGCCAGCAGCCCGGACAGGGGAAACGAAAAACTGTTTTTT; CDR3: CASSPDRGNEKLFF; D: TRBD1; J: TRBJ1-4; size: -; V: TRBV5-1
DNA: TGTGCCAGCAGCTTAGGACAGGGGATCTTTGGAAACACCATATATTTT; CDR3: CASSLGQGIFGNTIYF; D: TRBD1; J: TRBJ1-3; size: -; V: TRBV7-9
DNA: TGTGCCAGCCAGTTGAGGACAGGGCCTAACACCGGGGAGCTGTTTTTT; CDR3: CASQLRTGPNTGELFF; D: TRBD1; J: TRBJ2-2; size: -; V: TRBV11-3
DNA: TGTGCCAGCAGTGCCCCAAGCGGGATAAACACCGGGGAGCTGTTTTTT; CDR3: CASSAPSGINTGELFF; D: TRBD2; J: TRBJ2-2; size: -; V: TRBV6-6
DNA: TGTGCCAGCAGCTTACAGGGGACAGAGACCGGGGAGCTGTTTTTT; CDR3: CASSLQGTETGELFF; D: TRBD1; J: TRBJ2-2; size: -; V: TRBV5-4